The 6 T cell receptor beta chains given below trace back to one sample, sequenced in a study of vaccination and CD4 T cells after COVID-19. Sample treatment: roughly nine-day PBMC culture with coronavirus spike peptide pools or control peptides (ViraFEST assay). Antigens of these TCRs are unknown. At the Johns Hopkins FTIC core, DNA taken from cultured CD4+ T cells was sequenced by way of the Oncomine TCR Beta short-read assay. Via MiXCR, TCRdb re-called the PCR reads, giving one row per CDR3 protein. The sample consists of fewer than 20,000 distinct CDR3 sequences, 55% to 85% of them appearing once. Material for sequencing was CD4+ T cells from blood, cultured in vitro. The receptors originated from a human donor who had recovered from COVID-19.

This chain uses TRBV7-2 with TRBJ1-2; 7 nucleotides match TRBD1. The V and J ends lost 0 bases and 2 bases, in that order; junction bases with no gene match: 3. Germline V gives CDR1 SGHTA, CDR2 FQGNSA. The CDR3 contains 15 residues. CDR3 sequence (DNA): TGTGCCAGCAGCTTAGCGATGGGACAGAACTATGGCTACACCTTC. It encodes CASSLAMGQNYGYTF.

Only one count was recorded for this clonotype. The chain carries TRBV15 and TRBJ2-5; D is unresolved. The V and J ends lost 4 bases and 0 bases respectively, with 6 bases between them. CDR3 size: 13 residues. Germline V lookup: CDR1 LNHNV, CDR2 YYDKDF (reference sequence). The CDR3 sequence is CATSMGYQETQYF. Written as DNA, the CDR3 is TGTGCCACCAGCATGGGGTACCAAGAGACCCAGTACTTC. Combining the CDR3 with reference TRBV15 and TRBJ2-5 gives the whole variable domain DAMVIQNPRYQVTQFGKPVTLSCSQTLNHNVMYWYQQKSSQAPKLLFHYYDKDFNNEADTPDNFQSRRPNTSFCFLDIRSPGLGDTAMYLCATSMGYQETQYFGPGTRLLVL.

The V gene is TRBV28, the J gene TRBJ1-2; D not certain. The CDR3 consists of 15 residues. CDR1 is MDHEN and CDR2 is SYDVKM in the germline V gene. The V and J ends lost 3 bases and 7 bases respectively, with 18 bases between them. CDR3 coding DNA: TGTGCCAGCAGTTTCGCAACACGGGGTGTGGGTGGCTACACCTTC. Protein sequence: CASSFATRGVGGYTF.

The rearrangement uses TRBV6-1 and TRBJ2-5; D may match TRBD1 or TRBD2 (6 bases each). The CDR3 length is 16 residues. Germline-derived CDR1 and CDR2 are MNHNS and SASEGT. V lost 2 bases and J lost 5, with 18 bases in between. The CDR3 here is CASSETSRGHRETQYF. The CDR3 DNA sequence: TGTGCCAGCAGTGAAACTAGCAGGGGACACCGGGAGACCCAGTACTTC.

In DNA form, the CDR3 reads TGTGCCAGCAGCATAGGGGCCCACGAGCAGTACTTC. Translated: CASSIGAHEQYF. J is TRBJ2-7 and V is TRBV11-3, with a weak D call TRBD1 (5 bases). Trimming left V 5 bases short and J 5 bases short, with 10 bases between. CDR3 length: 12 amino acids. Germline CDR1 and CDR2: SGHNT and YENEEA.

The rearrangement uses TRBV11-2 and TRBJ2-1; 10 bases map to TRBD2. Germline V gene lookup returns CDR1 SGHAT and CDR2 FQNNGV. The CDR3 totals 16 residues. V lost 5 bases, J lost 9 bases, and 13 bases stayed unmatched. CDR3 DNA: TGTGCCAGCAGCCCCAGGCTAGCGGGAGTCGGTCTTGAGCAGTTCTTC. Translation gives CASSPRLAGVGLEQFF.